The 21 T cell receptor beta chains listed next were all sequenced from one sample in a study of T cells in tuberculosis. Sequencing used immunoSEQ multiplex PCR; TCRdb keeps in-frame clones, though not all of them. The table includes 80,000 to 90,000 clones, approximately 91% detected once. Cells were sorted from thawed PBMC rested overnight and stained with GMM-loaded CD1B tetramer, viability dye and anti-CD3. The CD1B tetramers carried C32 glucose monomycolate purified from Rhodococcus equi. Sequences were obtained from CD1b-GMM tetramer-negative cells sorted from PBMCs. Receptor source: an adult woman with latent tuberculosis.

The rearrangement links TRBV19 to TRBJ2-5; TRBD1 agrees at 9 bases. Trimming took 4 bases from V and 4 from J; bases not matched to a gene: 4. The CDR3 totals 14 residues. Germline values: CDR1 LNHDA, CDR2 SQIVND (reference sequence). The CDR3 DNA follows: TGTGCCAGTAGTAAACAGGGGGCCGGAGAGACCCAGTACTTC. Translated: CASSKQGAGETQYF.

The chain employs TRBV27 and TRBJ2-5; D is unresolved. The CDR3 loop spans 14 amino acids. V lost 2 bases and J lost 5, with 12 bases in between. Germline V gene sequence: CDR1 MNHEY, CDR2 SMNVEV (reference sequence). CDR3 nucleotide sequence: TGTGCCAGCAGTTTAAACAATCCCGGGGAGACCCAGTACTTC. Protein product: CASSLNNPGETQYF.

CDR3 amino acids: CASSDRGSTDTQYF. For the CDR3, the DNA is TGTGCCAGTAGCGACAGGGGGAGCACAGATACGCAGTATTTT. The chain has TRBV19 and TRBJ2-3, with 9 bases lining up with TRBD1. Germline-derived CDR1 and CDR2 are LNHDA and SQIVND (reference sequence). Trimming at V came to 6 bases and at J to 0 bases, leaving 1 base not matched to a gene. The CDR3 runs to 14 residues.

The chain joins TRBV6-5 to TRBJ2-1; D might be TRBD1 (7 bases). The CDR3 contains 15 residues. Trimming took off 7 bases at V and 1 base at J, with 14 bases between the two ends. Germline V CDR1 and CDR2: MNHEY, SVGAGI. Here the CDR3 reads CASKEGTVSYNEQFF. The CDR3 nucleotides read TGTGCCAGCAAGGAGGGGACAGTTTCCTACAATGAGCAGTTCTTC.

The rearrangement uses TRBV29-1 and TRBJ2-7, with D possibly TRBD1 on 5 matching bases. The CDR3 extends over 12 amino acids. CDR1 and CDR2 (germline): SQVTM, ANQGSEA. Trimming left V 6 bases short and J 1 base short, with 10 bases between. This chain's CDR3 is CSVVGHSYEQYF. For the CDR3, the DNA is TGCAGCGTGGTCGGACATTCCTACGAGCAGTACTTC.

The J gene is TRBJ2-5, the V gene TRBV5-1; 12 bases map to TRBD2. CDR1 SGHRS and CDR2 YFSETQ come from the germline V gene. This CDR3 is 15 amino acids long. The junction had 1 base not matched to a gene; V was cut back by 0 bases and J by 4 bases. CDR3 bases: TGCGCCAGCAGCTTGGGGACTAGCGGGGTAGAGACCCAGTACTTC. It is translated as CASSLGTSGVETQYF.

This clone was counted only a few times. J is TRBJ2-3 and V is TRBV13; 11 bases line up with TRBD2. V shed 4 bases and J 2 bases; nucleotides not matched to a gene: 8. Germline CDR1 and CDR2: PRHDT and FYEKMQ (reference sequence). This CDR3 is built from 17 residues. The chain's CDR3 is CASSSFGTSGNTDTQYF. CDR3 nucleotide sequence: TGTGCCAGCAGCTCTTTCGGGACTAGCGGTAACACAGATACGCAGTATTTT. The whole variable domain, filled in from reference TRBV13 and TRBJ2-3, reads AAGVIQSPRHLIKEKRETATLKCYPIPRHDTVYWYQQGPGQDPQFLISFYEKMQSDKGSIPDRFSAQQFSDYHSELNMSSLELGDSALYFCASSSFGTSGNTDTQYFGPGTRLTVL.

This chain connects TRBV6-6 to TRBJ2-2; D is unresolved. Germline-derived CDR1 and CDR2 are MNHNY and SVGAGI (reference sequence). Trimming shortened V by 0 bases and J by 4 bases, and 6 bases separated the two germline ends. The CDR3 is 14 amino acids. CDR3 loop: CASSYSGVTGELFF. The CDR3 DNA is TGTGCCAGCAGTTACTCTGGAGTCACCGGGGAGCTGTTTTTT.

This clone was recorded once. V usage is TRBV19 and J usage is TRBJ2-1; 12 nucleotides align to TRBD1. The CDR3 covers 13 residues. The germline CDR1 and CDR2 sequences are LNHDA and SQIVND (reference sequence). The V segment lost 8 bases and the J segment 9 bases; nucleotides outside the gene matches: 5. CDR3: CASGDRGLAEQFF. DNA of the CDR3: TGTGCCAGTGGGGACAGGGGGCTTGCTGAGCAGTTCTTC.

The rearrangement links TRBV10-1 to TRBJ2-5; D is perhaps TRBD2 (5 bases). Germline V CDR1 and CDR2: WNHNN, SYGVQD (reference sequence). The CDR3 totals 16 residues. The V end lost 3 bases, the J end lost 1 base, and 15 bases lay between the germline ends. CDR3 residues: CASSDDGERVQETQYF. CDR3 coding DNA: TGCGCCAGCAGTGACGACGGGGAGAGGGTCCAAGAGACCCAGTACTTC.

This clone appeared a single time. The genes are TRBV29-1 and TRBJ1-5; D is perhaps TRBD1 (5 bases). V lost 4 bases, J lost 7 bases, and 14 bases lay in between. Germline V lookup: CDR1 SQVTM, CDR2 ANQGSEA. This CDR3 contains 13 residues. The CDR3 region is CSVVGGLSQPQHF. In nucleotides, the CDR3 is TGCAGCGTTGTGGGGGGACTAAGCCAGCCCCAGCATTTT. Supplemented by reference TRBV29-1 and TRBJ1-5, the full variable domain reads SAVISQKPSRDICQRGTSLTIQCQVDSQVTMMFWYRQQPGQSLTLIATANQGSEATYESGFVIDKFPISRPNLTFSTLTVSNMSPEDSSIYLCSVVGGLSQPQHFGDGTRLSIL.

The chain is built from TRBV13 and TRBJ2-3; 9 bases align to TRBD2. This CDR3 comprises 17 residues. CDR1 and CDR2 from the germline V gene are PRHDT and FYEKMQ (reference sequence). Trimming removed 5 bases from V and 2 bases from J; junction bases left unmatched: 11. CDR3 region: CASSRRRGGGVTDTQYF. CDR3 sequence (DNA): TGTGCCAGCAGCCGCCGTCGGGGCGGGGGGGTCACAGATACGCAGTATTTT.

This chain uses TRBV9 with TRBJ2-1, with 9 bases identical to TRBD2. With 4 bases clipped from V and 7 bases from J, the junction kept 21 bases outside the gene matches. The V gene's germline CDR1 is SGDLS and CDR2 YYNGEE. The CDR3 loop spans 19 amino acids. The CDR3, as DNA: TGTGCCAGCAGCACCCAAATAAATCCGGGACTAGCAACCTCTAATGAGCAGTTCTTC. Its translation: CASSTQINPGLATSNEQFF.

This clone was observed a handful of times. This rearrangement joins TRBV16 to TRBJ1-1, with D uncertain. Germline loops: CDR1 KGHSY, CDR2 FQNENV. The CDR3 spans 16 residues. V gave up 4 bases and J gave up 1 base, with 16 bases separating them. This chain's CDR3 is CASSPFTRRRNTEAFF. CDR3 DNA: TGTGCCAGCAGCCCATTTACTAGGCGGCGGAACACTGAAGCTTTCTTT.

The rearrangement uses TRBV18 and TRBJ1-1; the match to TRBD1 covers 7 bases. J lost 1 base, V lost 5 bases, and 10 bases had no gene match. The CDR3 runs 16 residues. CDR1 KGHSH and CDR2 LQKENI come from the germline V gene. CDR3 DNA: TGTGCCAGCTCATCCGGGACAGACTGGCGGAACACTGAAGCTTTCTTT. It specifies CASSSGTDWRNTEAFF.

The chain employs TRBV19 and TRBJ2-7; 9 bases agree with TRBD1. The V gene's germline CDR1 is LNHDA and CDR2 SQIVND (reference sequence). This CDR3 is built from 14 residues. V shed 4 bases and J 5 bases; nucleotides not matched to a gene: 6. As DNA, the CDR3 is TGTGCCAGTAGTAAAGGACAGGGGAGAAACGAGCAGTACTTC. It codes for CASSKGQGRNEQYF.

The chain joins TRBV19 to TRBJ2-5; D possibly corresponds to TRBD1 (6 bases). Trimming left V 3 bases short and J 1 base short, with 9 bases between. Germline V gene sequence: CDR1 LNHDA, CDR2 SQIVND (reference sequence). This CDR3 has 14 amino acids. CDR3 in amino acids: CASSIMDSQETQYF. The CDR3 nucleotides are TGTGCCAGTAGTATTATGGACAGCCAAGAGACCCAGTACTTC.

In this sample, this clone turned up once. This chain joins TRBV29-1 and TRBJ2-5; TRBD1 aligns across 9 bases. Germline V lookup: CDR1 SQVTM, CDR2 ANQGSEA. The CDR3 is made up of 16 amino acids. The V gene end was trimmed by 0 bases and the J gene end by 5 bases; junction bases not matched to a gene: 10. The CDR3: CSVEDLLQGAGETQYF. The CDR3 coding sequence is TGCAGCGTTGAAGATCTTTTACAGGGGGCTGGGGAGACCCAGTACTTC.

V is TRBV30 and J is TRBJ2-4, with D unresolved. This CDR3 spans 16 amino acids. V gave up 1 base and J gave up 2 bases, with 15 bases separating them. In germline, CDR1 is GTSNPN, CDR2 SVGIG (reference sequence). The chain's CDR3 is CAWSAELHSSKNIQYF. CDR3 nucleotide sequence: TGTGCCTGGAGTGCAGAGCTTCACAGTTCCAAAAACATTCAGTACTTC.

CDR3 in DNA: TGTGCCAGCACCAAGGCAGGGGATGGCTACACCTTC. It specifies CASTKAGDGYTF. The V gene is TRBV6-6, the J gene TRBJ1-2; perhaps TRBD1 as D (6 bases). The CDR3 length is 12 residues. V shed 7 bases and J shed 6 bases, with 12 bases lying between them. Germline lookup yields CDR1 MNHNY and CDR2 SVGAGI (reference sequence).

The gene calls are TRBV18 and TRBJ1-1, with D uncertain. Trimming stripped 3 bases from V and 1 base from J, with 9 bases between. Germline-derived CDR1 and CDR2 are KGHSH and LQKENI. The CDR3 runs 14 residues. CDR3 nucleotides: TGTGCCAGCTCACCTACTAGGACGAACACTGAAGCTTTCTTT. Protein sequence: CASSPTRTNTEAFF.